This T cell receptor (beta chain) comes out of a study of blood T cell repertoires in COVID-19 (dated by TCRdb to the early 2020s). Background on the whole study: The collaborator samples originated in the United States, Italy and Spain and spanned the acute and convalescent phases of COVID-19. Where available, HLA class I and class II types were obtained from metadata supplied by the sample provider rather than from assay-based typing. The material from the prospective study consisted of cDNA or gDNA derived from T cells, B-cell-depleted T cells, or PBMCs. Samples came from the ongoing ImmuneRACE study (first 160 participants) plus 1,254 subjects from 6 global collaborators. The dataset comprised deeply sampled blood TCRbeta repertoires from subjects exposed to, actively infected with, or recovered from COVID-19. The sample metadata nearly always contained a de-identified subject ID, COVID-19 status, age in years and sex. The repertoires were released in a freely available public database intended as a resource for research on the immune response to SARS-CoV-2.

V and J lose 9 bases and 2 bases, and a span of 12 bases separates them. The germline V gene gives CDR1 as SNHLY and CDR2 as FYNNEI. Counted from cysteine to phenylalanine, this CDR3 has 13 amino acids. Just the 39-base CDR3 DNA is kept, in frame starting at base 1. About this clone itself: This clone's antigen is unknown. Base-call qualities are not available, and no considerably larger clone is one nucleotide away.

The immunoSEQ Assay, a bias-controlled multiplex PCR, was used to amplify TCRbeta CDR3 regions from genomic DNA. The authors' pipeline ran thus. The number of nucleated cells in each sample was estimated by amplification of reference gene primers within the assay. Sequence reads were collapsed and filtered to measure the absolute abundance of every unique TCRbeta CDR3 rearrangement. For each sample, productive Simpson clonality was calculated as the square root of Simpson's diversity index over productive rearrangements. In its TCRdb copy, this immuneACCESS table keeps in-frame sequences only and misses some clones. Where compared with another copy, unresolved V genes explain less than half of these, and the others have no known cause. D and trimming come from the DNA, and the V and J calls and clone size come from that table. For this sample there are roughly 140,000 clones; 75% to 85% appear just once. Together, the top ten hold 7.2% of the sample.

The research as a whole found: Clinical and demographic metadata were provided uncurated, with the amount varying by source and participant.

Each collaborating institution followed its own protocols to collect whole blood in K2EDTA tubes. Collaborator samples were shipped for TCRbeta analysis as frozen whole blood, isolated PBMCs, or DNA extracted from either sample type. The receptor's source is a woman aged 50 to 60 in a cohort sampled during active or convalescent COVID-19. Sequencing was carried out using peripheral blood. The rearrangement joined TRBV2 to TRBJ2-3; TRBD1 might be the D gene, on 5 matching bases. The DNA sequence is TGTGCCAGTGAAGAACAGGCCACAGATACGCAGTATTTT. Its translation reads: CASEEQATDTQYF.